The 8 T cell receptor beta chains in this list originate from one sample, sequenced in a study of cytomegalovirus exposure and HLA in healthy donors. Data came from immunoSEQ multiplex PCR; TCRdb stores just in-frame clones and leaves some out. The profile shows roughly 260,000 clones, 90% of them singletons. Sequencing was performed on PBMCs. Receptor source: a woman aged 18-29 years in good health and CMV-seronegative.

This chain joins TRBV7-7 and TRBJ2-7; 9 bases agree with TRBD1. Germline V gives CDR1 SSHAT, CDR2 FNYEAQ (reference sequence). This CDR3 has 14 residues. V lost 5 bases and J lost 5; bases outside the gene matches: 7. The CDR3 loop is CASSGRDRANEQYV. The CDR3 DNA follows: TGTGCCAGCAGCGGCCGGGACAGGGCCAACGAGCAGTACGTC.

This rearrangement joins TRBV7-9 to TRBJ2-2; 11 bases agree with TRBD2. Trimming at V came to 5 bases and at J to 2 bases, leaving 7 bases not matched to a gene. This CDR3 has 17 residues. CDR1 and CDR2 (germline): SEHNR, FQNEAQ (reference sequence). This chain's CDR3 is CASSPSTSGANTGELFF. The DNA of the CDR3 is TGTGCCAGCAGCCCATCGACTAGCGGGGCCAACACCGGGGAGCTGTTTTTT.

The genes are TRBV6-1 and TRBJ1-4; the D gene is possibly TRBD1 (5 bases). There are 16 residues in the CDR3. The V gene's germline CDR1 is MNHNS and CDR2 SASEGT. V was trimmed by 1 base and J by 7 bases, leaving 16 bases between them. The DNA for the CDR3 is TGTGCCAGCAGTGAAGGCAGGGCCCCCGTGCGTGAAAAACTGTTTTTT. Translated, it gives CASSEGRAPVREKLFF.

The rearrangement joins TRBV18 to TRBJ2-1; 9 bases fit TRBD1. The CDR3 length is 15 residues. V lost 2 bases, J lost 8 bases, and 7 bases stayed unmatched. Per germline, CDR1 KGHSH and CDR2 LQKENI. The DNA of the CDR3 is TGTGCCAGCTCACCAATCGGGACAGGGATGCATGAGCAGTTCTTC. It yields the protein CASSPIGTGMHEQFF.

The V gene is TRBV11-2, the J gene TRBJ2-2, with unresolved D. The CDR3 contains 11 residues. V dropped 1 base and J dropped 8 bases, with 2 bases sitting between them. The germline CDR1 and CDR2 sequences are SGHAT and FQNNGV. The CDR3 protein is CASSLAGELFF. CDR3 DNA sequence: TGTGCCAGCAGCTTAGCTGGGGAGCTGTTTTTT.

The chain combines TRBV30 with TRBJ2-5; 8 positions agree with TRBD1. The V and J ends lost 4 bases and 5 bases, in that order; junction bases with no gene match: 15. The CDR3 loop spans 16 amino acids. CDR1 is GTSNPN, CDR2 SVGIG, per germline (reference sequence). The CDR3 loop reads CAWILKRAGGSETQYF. The CDR3 bases are TGTGCCTGGATACTCAAACGGGCAGGGGGCTCGGAGACCCAGTACTTC. The complete variable domain, with remaining parts taken from reference TRBV30 and TRBJ2-5, reads SQTIHQWPATLVQPVGSPLSLECTVEGTSNPNLYWYRQAAGRGLQLLFYSVGIGQISSEVPQNLSASRPQDRQFILSSKKLLLSDSGFYLCAWILKRAGGSETQYFGPGTRLLVL.

V gene TRBV5-4 combines with J gene TRBJ1-1, with 7 positions matching TRBD1. The CDR3 runs 16 residues. Germline lookup yields CDR1 SGHNT and CDR2 YYREEE (reference sequence). Trimming at V came to 3 bases and at J to 5 bases, leaving 13 bases not matched to a gene. CDR3 bases: TGTGCCAGCAGCTCCGCGGTGGCCAGGGGGTTGACTGAAGCTTTCTTT. This codes for CASSSAVARGLTEAFF.

The V call is TRBV5-1, the J call TRBJ1-1, with D possibly TRBD1 on 6 matching bases. This CDR3 comprises 16 residues. Trimming removed 2 bases at V and 5 bases at J, with 19 bases between. Per the germline V gene, CDR1 is SGHRS and CDR2 is YFSETQ. The CDR3 coding sequence is TGCGCCAGCAGCTTTTGGACAGTCGGGTCGGGGACTGAAGCTTTCTTT. This sequence encodes CASSFWTVGSGTEAFF.